This T cell receptor beta chain was captured by sequencing in a study of T cells in Graves' hyperthyroidism and ophthalmopathy. Across the whole study: At initial diagnosis, before any treatment had begun, peripheral blood was obtained.

Lactation, pregnancy, other autoimmune disease or uncontrolled infection excluded patients. Diagnoses rested on clinical symptoms, serum thyroxine and TRAb, thyroid ultrasound and orbital computed tomography. Germline assignment: CDR1 MNHGY and CDR2 SVAAGI. The CDR3 spans 14 residues. A word on this clonotype: Its antigen is not known.

There were TCR beta CDR3 regions amplified from RNA transcripts. TCR CDR3 regions were first amplified by RT-PCR with HTBI primers. TCRdb re-called the multiplex PCR reads with MiXCR, one entry per CDR3 protein. The repertoire holds around 600,000 distinct CDR3 sequences, with more than 15% as singletons. Study-wide results and limits: Most thyroid clonotypes expanded above 0.001 appeared in blood too.

The sequence came from a woman aged 25 to 39 with Graves' hyperthyroidism. This chain uses TRBV6-9 with TRBJ2-1; D unclear. The J call may be in error: the DNA end matches TRBJ2-7 better. What was sequenced was blood. As DNA, the CDR3 is TGTGCCAGCAGTTCACACGGCTCCTACAATGAGCAGTACTTC. It is translated as CASSSHGSYNEQYF.